The 2 T cell receptor beta chains given below trace back to one sample, sequenced in a study of T-cell memory formation after mild COVID-19. TCRdb re-analysed the 5' RACE reads in MiXCR, keeping a single row per CDR3 protein. This sample has around 320,000 distinct CDR3 sequences, with 25% to 30% found just once. The sample was PBMCs or a T cell subset sorted from them (not recorded which). The origin of the receptors is an adult woman who had mild COVID-19 (a few samples of this study predate the infection). Cell type and time point are not known.

The chain links TRBV7-9 to TRBJ1-5; D call uncertain. V was shortened by 5 bases and J by 1 base, with 9 bases between the two germline ends. The CDR3 has 14 amino acids. Germline V gives CDR1 SEHNR, CDR2 FQNEAQ (reference sequence). The CDR3 sequence is CASSPRESNQPQHF. The CDR3 DNA is TGTGCCAGCAGCCCGAGGGAGAGCAATCAGCCCCAGCATTTT.

The chain couples TRBV7-6 to TRBJ2-7; 11 bases are shared with TRBD2. This CDR3 is 16 amino acids long. With 3 bases clipped from V and 1 base from J, the junction kept 5 bases outside the gene matches. The germline V gene has CDR1 SGHVS and CDR2 FNYEAQ. CDR3 in amino acids: CASSLLGTSGSYEQYF. The CDR3 region has the DNA TGTGCCAGCAGCTTGTTAGGGACTAGCGGATCCTACGAGCAGTACTTC.